This T cell receptor beta chain is drawn from a study of cytomegalovirus exposure and HLA in healthy donors. Study context: Unique TCRs from HLA-typed donors, some 85 million of them, were held in an early data release.

The junction had 10 bases not matched to a gene; V was cut back by 4 bases and J by 3 bases. This CDR3 is 16 amino acids long. Per the germline V gene, CDR1 is SGDLS and CDR2 is YYNGEE. The PCR ran on 60 Vbeta and 13 Jbeta primers. Profiling relied on immunoSEQ multiplex PCR, and the TCRdb table lists in-frame clones only, not all of them. The data show 82,000 or so clones, around 10% seen once. This clone appeared a few times. Antigen: not known. Study-level findings and limits: Sequencing likely produced, as an artifact, a cluster of highly shared sequence variants. An analysis that was carried out later associated some 17,000 TCR beta sequences with HLA alleles at 0.05 false discovery rate. Per published reports, the classifier diagnosed cytomegalovirus status with high specificity and sensitivity.

Sequencing was performed on PBMCs. This clonotype was sampled from a man aged 55 to 70 in good health and CMV-seropositive. V and J are TRBV9 and TRBJ2-3; TRBD2 agrees at 8 bases. Here the CDR3 DNA reads TGTGCCAGCAGCAGAGATAGCGGGGCGTTTACAGATACGCAGTATTTT. It encodes CASSRDSGAFTDTQYF.